The rows below give T cell receptor beta chains drawn from one sample of a study of shared clonotypes between healthy human individuals. The method was immunoSEQ multiplex PCR; TCRdb's version includes in-frame clones alone and lacks a portion of them. The sample has a few hundred thousand clones, approximately 65% seen once. Input material: memory CD4+ T cells sorted from blood. The receptors were gathered from a man in his thirties or forties in good health. Both conserved end residues are part of each CDR3.

>TRBV28
CASSGRTSGSF
>TRBV5-5
CASSPGLAGVNEQFF
>TRBV5-6
CASSWGGSADTQYF
>TRBV5-1
CASSADRGGTIQETQYF
>TRBV5-5
CASSLAGTRNNEQFF
>TRBV10-1
CASRGQGLNNEQFF
>TRBV28
CASREGGMRTDTQYF
>TRBV7-9
CASSFGTSGHTGELFF
>TRBV5-1
CASSLGLTSGEETQYF
>TRBV28
CASSLIGQPYEQYF
>TRBV5-1
CASSFRPSHEQYF
>TRBV9
CASSPAGLGQGDEQYF
>TRBV2
CASSARTSGTDTQYF
>TRBV5-1
CASSKDRGWEKLFF
>TRBV2
CASSVRGLAGVATQYF
>TRBV18
CASSVLDYGYTF
>TRBV11-2
CASSSPRGSEAFF
>TRBV2
CASLIPGRSYEQYF
>TRBV5-5
CASRSLGQGGGAFF
>TRBV5-1
CASSGEGTGSTGELFF
>TRBV7-2
CASSPSGGGSNTGELFF
>TRBV5-1
CASSHIQVTDTQYF
>TRBV5-1
CASSSQVGQLMNTEAFF
>TRBV7-3
CASSPDPTSYNEQFF
>TRBV6-1
CASSTGTGPYEQYF
>TRBV5-1
CASSEGQSYGYTF
>TRBV5-4
CASNSQGARREGYEQYF
>TRBV2
CASSVAGGNTETQYF
>TRBV28
CASSTPQGPGTEAFF
>TRBV2
CASSEDLPQNTGELFF
>TRBV2
CASTQDQKGAGVF
>TRBV7-2
CASSLALNYGYTF
>TRBV7-8
CASSKQRVGELFF
>TRBV20-1
CSLDTGTQQFF
>TRBV5-1
CASSLGLAGADTQYF
>TRBV28
CATLRDDYEQYF
>TRBV4-2
CASSQDVVGDYYNEQFF
>TRBV11-2
CASSFGWGGNHVDEQFF
>TRBV28
CASRGGTSGRPEQYF
>TRBV6-5
CASSRSRYPGYEQYF
>TRBV15
CATSRKGGGTEAFF
>TRBV19
CASSPRPAQVFQPQHF
>TRBV9
CASSGQGFETQYF
>TRBV11-3
CASRNTRDRHLSYEQYF
>TRBV7-6
CASSLSGRTYEQYF
>TRBV5-6
CASSFEDRNTEAFF
>TRBV30
CAWSVRDRTDTQYF